The 4 T cell receptor beta chains presented below share a single source sample, sequenced in a study of breast tumors, draining lymph nodes, adjacent tissues. Samples came from axillary lymph nodes draining the breast cancer. One entry per CDR3 protein, called by TCRdb with MiXCR from the multiplex PCR reads. The sample has 140,000 or so distinct CDR3 sequences, 32% seen once. Input material: axillary lymph node tissue. These receptors all stem from a female donor with breast cancer. Some clones in this sample may be carry-over from other donors' samples.

This chain connects TRBV20-1 to TRBJ1-6, with D possibly being TRBD1 (5 bases). With 5 bases removed from V and 4 bases from J, the gap between germline ends came to 9 bases. Germline-derived CDR1 and CDR2 are DFQATT and SNEGSKA (reference sequence). CDR3 length: 13 amino acids. Written as DNA, the CDR3 is TGCAGTGCTGGACGACAGTATAATTCACCCCTCCACTTT. This codes for CSAGRQYNSPLHF.

This clonotype has a count of ten or more. The J gene is TRBJ2-3, the V gene TRBV5-4; 8 bases agree with TRBD2. The CDR3 runs to 16 residues. Germline V gives CDR1 SGHNT, CDR2 YYREEE (reference sequence). V lost 0 bases to trimming and J lost 5 bases; unmatched junction nucleotides: 8. The CDR3 bases are TGTGCCAGCAGCTTGGGGCGGGGGGCCCCAATAGATACGCAGTATTTT. It encodes CASSLGRGAPIDTQYF.

Concerning this clonotype itself: A read error may be the cause here, since a much bigger clone is one base away. The missing conserved phenylalanine or tryptophan at the end of this CDR3 makes a read error likely. CDR3 sequence: CASSFTGRGGDTEAFV. The CDR3 DNA reads TGCGCCAGCAGCTTCACCGGGAGGGGAGGGGACACTGAAGCTTTCGTT. The chain combines TRBV5-1 with TRBJ1-1; D might be TRBD1 (5 bases). V shed 2 bases and J shed 3 bases, with 17 bases lying between them. Germline assignment: CDR1 SGHRS and CDR2 YFSETQ. CDR3 length equals 16 residues.

This clonotype was seen many times. This chain connects TRBV12-3 or TRBV12-4 to TRBJ1-3, with a weak D call TRBD1 (6 bases). The CDR3 runs 16 residues. The V end was cut by 6 bases, the J end by 0 bases, with 15 bases between. This chain's CDR3 is CASSLGQGSSGNTIYF. CDR3 DNA: TGTGCCAGCAGCCTGGGGCAGGGGAGCTCTGGAAACACCATATATTTT.